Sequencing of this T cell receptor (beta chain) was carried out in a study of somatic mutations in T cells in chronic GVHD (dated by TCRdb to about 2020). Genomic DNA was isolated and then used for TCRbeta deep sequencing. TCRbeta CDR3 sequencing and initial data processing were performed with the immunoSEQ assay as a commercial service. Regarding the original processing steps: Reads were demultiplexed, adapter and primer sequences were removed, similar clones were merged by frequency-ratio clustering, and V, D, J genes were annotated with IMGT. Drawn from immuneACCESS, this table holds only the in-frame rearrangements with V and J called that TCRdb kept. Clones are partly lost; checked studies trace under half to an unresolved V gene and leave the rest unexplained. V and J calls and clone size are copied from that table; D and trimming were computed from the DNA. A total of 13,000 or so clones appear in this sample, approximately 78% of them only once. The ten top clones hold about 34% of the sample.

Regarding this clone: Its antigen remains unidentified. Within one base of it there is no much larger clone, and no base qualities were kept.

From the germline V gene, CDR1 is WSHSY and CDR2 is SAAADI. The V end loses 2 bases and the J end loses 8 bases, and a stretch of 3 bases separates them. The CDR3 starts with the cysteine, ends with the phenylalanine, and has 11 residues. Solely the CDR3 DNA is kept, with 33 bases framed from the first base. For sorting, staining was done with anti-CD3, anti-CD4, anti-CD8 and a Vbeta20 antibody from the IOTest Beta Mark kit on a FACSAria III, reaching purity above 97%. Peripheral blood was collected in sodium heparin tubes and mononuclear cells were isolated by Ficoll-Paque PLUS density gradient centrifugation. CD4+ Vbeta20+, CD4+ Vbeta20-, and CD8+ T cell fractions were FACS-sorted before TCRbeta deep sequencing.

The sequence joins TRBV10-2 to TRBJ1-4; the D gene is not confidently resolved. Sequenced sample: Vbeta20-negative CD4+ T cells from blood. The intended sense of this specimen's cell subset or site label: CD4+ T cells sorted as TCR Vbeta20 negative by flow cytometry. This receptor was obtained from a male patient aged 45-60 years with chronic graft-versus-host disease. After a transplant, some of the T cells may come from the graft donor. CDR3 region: CASSEGEKLFF. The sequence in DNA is TGCGCCAGCAGTGAGGGCGAAAAACTGTTTTTT.